These T cell receptor beta chains were read from a single sample in a study of OX40 agonist ivuxolimab in advanced cancers. Generated by immunoSEQ multiplex PCR, the TCRdb table keeps only in-frame clones and is missing some. Of approximately 86,000 clones in the sample, roughly 84% were seen once. The material sequenced was CD4+ or CD8+ T cells sorted from blood, taken in a trial of the OX40 agonist ivuxolimab. Receptors were obtained from an adult with an advanced solid tumor such as melanoma, head and neck, liver or kidney cancer. The CDR3 runs from the conserved cysteine through the conserved F or W. Fields, in order: V gene, D gene, J gene, clone size, CDR3 protein, CDR3 DNA. D genes are given only for firm matches. Not all rows give a size; the values are once, few, many and, for expanded clones, a class.

TRBV9,.,TRBJ2-3,once,CASSVGMGLRTDTQYF,TGTGCCAGCAGCGTAGGGATGGGACTTCGCACAGATACGCAGTATTTT
TRBV16,.,TRBJ1-2,.,CASSQVLGTYGYTF,TGTGCCAGCAGCCAAGTCCTGGGGACCTATGGCTACACCTTC
TRBV6-1,.,TRBJ2-2,.,CASNTFNTGELFF,TGTGCCAGCAACACCTTCAACACCGGGGAGCTGTTTTTT
TRBV9,.,TRBJ2-5,.,CASSVAERQQETQYF,TGTGCCAGCAGCGTAGCGGAGCGACAGCAAGAGACCCAGTACTTC
TRBV5-6,.,TRBJ1-5,few,CASSLKSQGQPQHF,TGTGCCAGCAGCTTGAAGTCCCAAGGACAGCCCCAGCATTTT
TRBV2,.,TRBJ1-1,.,CASSDGLGNTEAFF,TGTGCCAGCAGTGATGGGCTGGGAAACACTGAAGCTTTCTTT
TRBV7-4,TRBD2,TRBJ2-3,.,CASSLRGGLAGGSTDTQYF,TGTGCCAGCAGCTTAAGGGGGGGACTAGCGGGGGGGAGCACAGATACGCAGTATTTT
TRBV2,.,TRBJ1-1,.,CASSEWVWGTNTEAFF,TGTGCCAGCAGTGAATGGGTGTGGGGGACCAACACTGAAGCTTTCTTT
TRBV16,.,TRBJ1-5,once,CASSQGYSNQPQHF,TGTGCCAGCAGCCAGGGTTATAGCAATCAGCCCCAGCATTTT
TRBV7-9,TRBD1,TRBJ1-1,.,CASSTGDRANTEAFF,TGTGCCAGCAGCACAGGGGACAGAGCGAACACTGAAGCTTTCTTT
TRBV5-4,TRBD2,TRBJ2-1,once,CASSLEGLAGGLGNEQFF,TGTGCCAGCAGCTTGGAAGGACTAGCGGGGGGGCTTGGGAATGAGCAGTTCTTC
TRBV2,.,TRBJ1-1,.,CASSKQGNTEAFF,TGTGCCAGCAGTAAGCAGGGGAACACTGAAGCTTTCTTT
TRBV27,TRBD2,TRBJ2-4,.,CASSKAGLAKNIQYF,TGTGCCAGCAGTAAAGCGGGGCTAGCCAAAAACATTCAGTACTTC
TRBV7-9,.,TRBJ2-3,.,CASSSATATQYF,TGTGCCAGCAGCTCGGCGACGGCTACGCAGTATTTT
TRBV7-3,.,TRBJ2-5,.,CASSPRQTEWSAQYF,TGTGCCAGCAGCCCCCGACAGACTGAGTGGTCGGCCCAGTACTTC
TRBV6-5,.,TRBJ1-5,.,CASRPTRDQPQHF,TGTGCCAGCAGACCTACGCGGGATCAGCCCCAGCATTTT
TRBV7-9,.,TRBJ1-1,.,CASTSGAGEAFF,TGTGCCAGCACATCAGGCGCGGGTGAGGCTTTCTTT
TRBV4-1,TRBD1,TRBJ2-7,once,CASSQGGGMSRPSSYEQYF,TGCGCCAGCAGCCAAGGAGGGGGCATGAGCCGTCCCAGCTCCTACGAGCAGTACTTC
TRBV7-6,.,TRBJ1-1,.,CASSLLPGINSEAFF,TGTGCCAGCAGCTTATTACCAGGTATTAATTCTGAAGCTTTCTTT
TRBV29-1,.,TRBJ1-2,.,CSVAGDGYTF,TGCAGCGTTGCCGGGGATGGCTACACCTTC
TRBV30,.,TRBJ1-3,.,CAWTGAGNTIYF,TGTGCCTGGACAGGGGCTGGAAACACCATATATTTT
TRBV2,.,TRBJ2-7,.,CASRISSSWGTRNEQYF,TGTGCCAGCAGAATTTCTTCTAGTTGGGGAACCCGGAACGAGCAGTACTTC
TRBV11-2,TRBD2,TRBJ2-2,.,CASSPAASGRLGGELFF,TGTGCCAGCAGCCCCGCGGCTAGCGGGAGACTCGGCGGGGAGCTGTTTTTT
TRBV6-5,.,TRBJ1-4,.,CASSYSWTATNEKLFF,TGTGCCAGCAGTTACTCGTGGACAGCAACTAATGAAAAACTGTTTTTT
TRBV6-1,.,TRBJ1-3,few,CASSMGGNTIYF,TGTGCCAGCAGTATGGGGGGAAACACCATATATTTT
TRBV5-6,.,TRBJ1-4,.,CASSPPPPNEKLFF,TGTGCCAGCAGCCCACCGCCCCCTAATGAAAAACTGTTTTTT
TRBV18,.,TRBJ2-1,once,CASSLLQGNEQFF,TGTGCCAGCTCACTTCTACAGGGTAATGAGCAGTTCTTC
TRBV11-3,.,TRBJ1-1,once,CASSPPVSRGLGDTEAFF,TGTGCCAGCAGCCCTCCGGTGTCCAGGGGCCTCGGGGACACTGAAGCTTTCTTT
TRBV12-5,.,TRBJ2-7,.,CASVLAKGSCEQYF,TGTGCTAGTGTCCTAGCAAAGGGGTCTTGCGAGCAGTACTTC
TRBV7-8,TRBD2,TRBJ2-1,.,CASSLAGGHDEQFF,TGTGCCAGCAGCTTAGCGGGAGGGCACGATGAGCAGTTCTTC
TRBV6-1,.,TRBJ1-3,.,CASSDQPGAGNTIYF,TGTGCCAGCAGTGATCAACCAGGGGCTGGAAACACCATATATTTT
TRBV19,.,TRBJ1-5,.,CASSQLGTGQRNQPQHF,TGTGCCAGTAGTCAGTTAGGCACAGGACAGCGCAATCAGCCCCAGCATTTT
TRBV7-2,.,TRBJ2-1,.,CASSLRRLAPYNEQFF,TGTGCCAGCAGCTTAAGGAGGCTAGCGCCATACAATGAGCAGTTCTTC
TRBV6-4,TRBD2,TRBJ2-1,.,CASSQAGVLNNEQFF,TGTGCCAGCAGCCAGGCGGGGGTCCTTAACAATGAGCAGTTCTTC
TRBV9,TRBD1,TRBJ1-1,.,CASSETGNANTEAFF,TGTGCCAGCAGCGAGACAGGGAATGCGAACACTGAAGCTTTCTTT
TRBV18,TRBD1,TRBJ1-5,.,CASSPPGTGNNQPQHF,TGTGCCAGCTCACCACCCGGGACAGGGAACAATCAGCCCCAGCATTTT